The rows below give T cell receptor beta chains drawn from one sample of a study of T cell responses to AZD1222 COVID-19 vaccine. Assay: immunoSEQ multiplex PCR; the TCRdb copy retains only in-frame clones and omits some. Of over 100,000 clones listed, 70% to 90% are singletons. Source: peripheral blood, taken on day 0 of AZD1222 vaccination. The receptors originated from an adult in good health. Each CDR3 is given without its conserved first and last residue.

v_gene	CDR3aa
TRBV29-1	SVAGAQGSPLH
TRBV7-2	ASSFGRVTYEQY
TRBV5-4	ASSPKSLVNEQF
TRBV6-5	ASSIQGNGEAF
TRBV3-1/TRBV3-2	ASSQDRVTAGYT
TRBV4-1	ASSREVAGGRGTGELF
TRBV4-2	ASSQDRGQGKRNYGYT
TRBV27	ASRAGLNNEQF
TRBV19	ASSRAGTDSPLH
TRBV3-1/TRBV3-2	ASSQGPGASGNTIY
TRBV9	ASSVKGQGAFEQY
TRBV24-1	ATPGGASYGYT
TRBV7-6	ASSQGGGAGQPQH
TRBV5-4	ASTEGFYGYT
TRBV7-8	ASSSAGIAGITGELF
TRBV5-4	ASTTSGTSTDTQY